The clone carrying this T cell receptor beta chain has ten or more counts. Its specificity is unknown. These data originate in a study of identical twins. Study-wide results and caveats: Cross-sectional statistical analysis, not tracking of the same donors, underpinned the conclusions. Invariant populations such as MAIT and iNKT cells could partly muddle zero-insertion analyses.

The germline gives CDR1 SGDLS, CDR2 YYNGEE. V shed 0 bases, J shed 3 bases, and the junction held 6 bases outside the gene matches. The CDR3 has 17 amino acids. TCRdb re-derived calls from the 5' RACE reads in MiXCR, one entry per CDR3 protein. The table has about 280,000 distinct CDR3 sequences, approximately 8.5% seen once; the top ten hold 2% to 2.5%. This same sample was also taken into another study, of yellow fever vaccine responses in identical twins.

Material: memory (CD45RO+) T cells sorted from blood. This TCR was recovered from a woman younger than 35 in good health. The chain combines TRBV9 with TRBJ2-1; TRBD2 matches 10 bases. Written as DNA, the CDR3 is TGTGCCAGCAGCGTAGAACCCCTAGCGGGAGTCTACAATGAGCAGTTCTTC. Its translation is CASSVEPLAGVYNEQFF. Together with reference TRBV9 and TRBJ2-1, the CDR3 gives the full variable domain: DSGVTQTPKHLITATGQRVTLRCSPRSGDLSVYWYQQSLDQGLQFLIQYYNGEERAKGNILERFSAQQFPDLHSELNLSSLELGDSALYFCASSVEPLAGVYNEQFFGPGTRLTVL.